These 30 T cell receptor beta chains were all obtained from the same sample, sequenced in a study of T cells after posttransplantation cyclophosphamide. Repertoires were generated with immunoSEQ multiplex PCR, while TCRdb's copy carries only in-frame clones and drops some. The sample carries about 19,000 clones, 75% to 90% recorded once. A marrow graft followed busulfan-fludarabine conditioning, with cyclophosphamide on days +3 and +4. The sample consisted of PBMCs, taken after allogeneic stem cell transplant with posttransplant cyclophosphamide. These TCRs come from a female patient in her 40s who received an allogeneic stem cell transplant from a related donor, was CMV-positive, and had no GVHD. Some of these T cells may belong to the graft donor.

The CDR3 bases are TGCGCCAGCAGCCAAGATAGAGCGGCAAGCACAGATACGCAGTATTTT. It encodes CASSQDRAASTDTQYF. The chain has TRBV4-3 and TRBJ2-3; TRBD2 might be the D (5 bases). The CDR3 spans 16 residues. V was shortened by 0 bases and J by 0 bases, with 10 bases between the two germline ends. Per germline, CDR1 LGHNA and CDR2 YSLEER.

This clone appeared a single time. The genes are TRBV5-6 and TRBJ2-1; TRBD2 matches at 9 bases. The length of the CDR3 is 16 residues. The germline gives CDR1 SGHDT, CDR2 YYEEEE. The V gene end was trimmed by 1 base and the J gene end by 0 bases; junction bases not matched to a gene: 2. The CDR3: CASSLYSGSSYNEQFF. CDR3 coding DNA: TGTGCCAGCAGCTTGTATAGCGGGAGCTCCTACAATGAGCAGTTCTTC. The variable domain in full, completed from reference TRBV5-6 and TRBJ2-1, reads DAGVTQSPTHLIKTRGQQVTLRCSPKSGHDTVSWYQQALGQGPQFIFQYYEEEERQRGNFPDRFSGHQFPNYSSELNVNALLLGDSALYLCASSLYSGSSYNEQFFGPGTRLTVL.

The gene calls are TRBV27 and TRBJ2-7, with 8 bases identical to TRBD1. Germline trimming cut 6 bases from V and 1 base from J; bases unmatched to any gene: 8. The CDR3 runs 15 residues. The germline V gene encodes CDR1 MNHEY and CDR2 SMNVEV (reference sequence). CDR3 in amino acids: CASRQMDRDSYEQYF. The CDR3 nucleotides read TGTGCCAGCAGACAAATGGACAGGGATTCCTACGAGCAGTACTTC.

The V call is TRBV9, the J call TRBJ1-6; a weak D match, TRBD1 (6 bases). CDR1 SGDLS and CDR2 YYNGEE come from the germline V gene. V lost 0 bases and J 9 bases, leaving 13 bases between the germline ends. This CDR3 is 15 amino acids long. Written as DNA, the CDR3 is TGTGCCAGCAGCGTAGAGGGGACACCCCTTTCACCCCTCCACTTT. This gives the protein CASSVEGTPLSPLHF.

The J gene is TRBJ2-2, the V gene TRBV11-3, with D perhaps matching TRBD1 (5 bases). V was shortened by 5 bases and J by 3 bases, with 10 bases between the two germline ends. Germline V gene sequence: CDR1 SGHNT, CDR2 YENEEA. The CDR3 covers 14 residues. DNA for the CDR3: TGTGCCAGCAGCCACAGGTGGGACACCGGGGAGCTGTTTTTT. Amino acids: CASSHRWDTGELFF.

This clone was counted a few times. The chain recombines TRBV6-8 with TRBJ1-6; unclear D gene. In germline, CDR1 is MNHGY, CDR2 SAAAGT. V shed 6 bases and J shed 5 bases, with 8 bases lying between them. The CDR3 has 13 amino acids. The CDR3 loop reads CASRAGDNSPLHF. The CDR3 nucleotides read TGTGCCAGCAGGGCCGGAGATAATTCACCCCTCCACTTT.

J is TRBJ2-3 and V is TRBV29-1; TRBD2 might be the D (6 bases). Germline V gene data show CDR1 as SQVTM and CDR2 as ANQGSEA. V lost 7 bases to trimming and J lost 3 bases, with 11 bases between them. This CDR3 region has 12 residues. CDR3 residues: CSGGVGTDTQYF. The CDR3 DNA reads as TGCAGCGGGGGGGTAGGGACAGATACGCAGTATTTT.

The chain is built from TRBV5-1 and TRBJ2-1, with D possibly matching TRBD2 (5 bases). V shed 2 bases and J shed 9 bases, with 21 bases lying between them. Germline CDR1 is SGHRS and CDR2 is YFSETQ. The CDR3 length is 16 residues. In nucleotides, the CDR3 is TGCGCCAGCAGCTTAGCGGTGGTAGCGCCTCGGGGTGAGCAGTTCTTC. Translation: CASSLAVVAPRGEQFF.

J is TRBJ1-5 and V is TRBV15; the D is unclear. This CDR3 comprises 15 residues. Trimming cost V 2 bases and J 6 bases, with 14 bases left between them. CDR1 is LNHNV, CDR2 YYDKDF, per germline (reference sequence). The CDR3 region has the DNA TGTGCCACCAGCAGAACGGCGGCGTATAGTCAGCCCCAGCATTTT. Amino acid sequence: CATSRTAAYSQPQHF.

The chain joins TRBV29-1 to TRBJ2-1, with TRBD2 matching 8 bases. This CDR3 has 16 amino acids. The germline CDR1 and CDR2 sequences are SQVTM and ANQGSEA. V lost 2 bases, J lost 4 bases, and 10 bases stayed unmatched. The CDR3 spells CSVELRTSTIYNEQFF. The DNA of the CDR3 is TGCAGCGTTGAACTGCGGACTAGCACCATTTACAATGAGCAGTTCTTC.

This clone has more than one count but fewer than ten. CDR3 nucleotide sequence: TGTGCCAGTAGTACTACTCCTCGACAGCCCCAGCATTTT. This encodes CASSTTPRQPQHF. This chain connects TRBV19 to TRBJ1-5; D not certain. CDR3 length equals 13 residues. V shed 4 bases and J shed 7 bases, with 11 bases lying between them. Per the germline V gene, CDR1 is LNHDA and CDR2 is SQIVND (reference sequence).

The gene calls are TRBV12-2 and TRBJ2-7; the listed D gene, TRBD1, was not tested against the DNA. TRBV12-2 is assigned pseudogene status. The CDR3 is 19 amino acids. This CDR3 is CANRPPPGQGAMASREQYF. Here the CDR3 DNA reads TGTGCGAACCGACCTCCTCCGGGACAGGGGGCGATGGCTAGCCGCGAGCAGTACTTC.

The chain has TRBV4-2 and TRBJ2-6; TRBD1 aligns across 7 bases. This CDR3 is 17 amino acids long. From germline, CDR1 is LGHNA and CDR2 YNFKEQ. V was pared by 4 bases and J by 0 bases, with 6 bases of the junction left unmatched. As DNA, the CDR3 is TGTGCCAGCAGCCCGGGACAGACTCCCTCTGGGGCCAACGTCCTGACTTTC. It yields the protein CASSPGQTPSGANVLTF.

V and J are TRBV30 and TRBJ2-3; possibly TRBD1 for D (6 bases). Germline values: CDR1 GTSNPN, CDR2 SVGIG (reference sequence). This CDR3 is built from 16 residues. Trimming removed 3 bases from V and 0 bases from J, with 16 bases in between. The CDR3 protein is CAWSPPTGQSTDTQYF. DNA of the CDR3: TGTGCCTGGAGCCCCCCGACAGGACAAAGCACAGATACGCAGTATTTT.

This clone showed up just a few times. J is TRBJ1-5 and V is TRBV5-6; D uncertain. The CDR3 has 14 amino acids. Deletions cut 1 base from V and 4 bases from J, with 9 bases between. Germline values: CDR1 SGHDT, CDR2 YYEEEE. This CDR3 is CASSLSGKNQPQHF. CDR3 nucleotides: TGTGCCAGCAGCTTGAGCGGGAAGAATCAGCCCCAGCATTTT.

The chain is built from TRBV7-3 and TRBJ2-1; 9 bases line up with TRBD1. Trimming removed 5 bases from V and 5 bases from J; junction bases left unmatched: 7. This CDR3 contains 15 residues. Germline lookup yields CDR1 SGHTA and CDR2 FQGTGA. DNA for the CDR3: TGTGCCAGCAGCACACAGGGGGCGCAACACAATGAGCAGTTCTTC. Its protein is CASSTQGAQHNEQFF.

The sample holds one count of this clone. This chain uses TRBV6-5 with TRBJ1-1; TRBD1 agrees at 7 bases. The CDR3 totals 15 residues. Germline assignment: CDR1 MNHEY and CDR2 SVGAGI. The V gene end was trimmed by 6 bases and the J gene end by 1 base; junction bases not matched to a gene: 8. The DNA for the CDR3 is TGTGCCAGCAGCCTAAGGGACAGAACGAACACTGAAGCTTTCTTT. Its translation is CASSLRDRTNTEAFF.

Only one count was recorded for this clone. CDR3 DNA: TGTGCCAGCAGCTCCCTTGGAGGGAGTCTCTACGAGCAGTACTTC. This gives the protein CASSSLGGSLYEQYF. This sequence joins TRBV7-2 and TRBJ2-7; a possible D gene is TRBD2 (6 bases). The CDR3 has 15 amino acids. Trimming cost V 4 bases and J 3 bases, with 16 bases left between them. Germline values: CDR1 SGHTA, CDR2 FQGNSA.

This chain joins TRBV6-5 and TRBJ1-1, with 7 bases that match TRBD1. The length of the CDR3 is 15 residues. Germline V lookup: CDR1 MNHEY, CDR2 SVGAGI. Losses at the gene ends were 0 bases for V and 5 bases for J; bases not matched to a gene: 6. The CDR3 DNA sequence: TGTGCCAGCAGTTACTCAGGCAGGGGGGAAACTGAAGCTTTCTTT. As protein: CASSYSGRGETEAFF.

The chain has TRBV29-1 and TRBJ2-5; TRBD2 matches 8 bases. With 7 bases clipped from V and 1 base from J, the junction kept 2 bases outside the gene matches. Germline CDR1 SQVTM, CDR2 ANQGSEA. The CDR3 covers 12 residues. The CDR3 nucleotides read TGCAGCGGTAGCGGGGTCCAAGAGACCCAGTACTTC. It translates to CSGSGVQETQYF.

The chain employs TRBV5-4 and TRBJ2-1, with a tentative D call TRBD2 (5 bases). The ends were cut back, 0 bases at V and 3 bases at J, with 10 bases in the middle. This CDR3 is built from 15 residues. Germline assignment: CDR1 SGHNT and CDR2 YYREEE (reference sequence). Here the CDR3 reads CASSLASGSYNEQFF. CDR3 nucleotides: TGTGCCAGCAGCTTGGCCAGCGGAAGCTACAATGAGCAGTTCTTC.

The chain is built from TRBV7-9 and TRBJ1-5; a possible D gene is TRBD1 (6 bases). V was pared by 1 base and J by 1 base, with 8 bases between. The CDR3 is 15 residues long. The germline V gene encodes CDR1 SEHNR and CDR2 FQNEAQ (reference sequence). Written as DNA, the CDR3 is TGTGCCAGCAGCTTAGGGACAGCGAGCAATCAGCCCCAGCATTTT. Its protein is CASSLGTASNQPQHF.

The chain links TRBV18 to TRBJ2-6; D is perhaps TRBD2 (5 bases). Trimming took 2 bases from V and 0 from J, leaving 17 bases between them. CDR1 is KGHSH and CDR2 is LQKENI in the germline V gene. The CDR3 runs 19 residues. The CDR3 reads CASSPSRAGPHSGANVLTF. As DNA, the CDR3 is TGTGCCAGCTCACCATCGCGGGCAGGTCCCCACTCTGGGGCCAACGTCCTGACTTTC. Variable domain in full (rest from reference TRBV18 and TRBJ2-6): NAGVMQNPRHLVRRRGQEARLRCSPMKGHSHVYWYRQLPEEGLKFMVYLQKENIIDESGMPKERFSAEFPKEGPSILRIQQVVRGDSAAYFCASSPSRAGPHSGANVLTFGAGSRLTVL.

This clone was counted a single time. The chain is built from TRBV2 and TRBJ1-1; D unclear. The CDR3 has 14 amino acids. Trimming pared 2 bases from V and 4 bases from J, leaving 11 bases between. CDR1 SNHLY and CDR2 FYNNEI come from the germline V gene. CDR3 sequence reads: CASSERAGGTEAFF. The CDR3 DNA reads as TGTGCCAGCAGTGAAAGGGCGGGTGGCACTGAAGCTTTCTTT. Full variable domain (rest looked up from reference TRBV2 and TRBJ1-1): EPEVTQTPSHQVTQMGQEVILRCVPISNHLYFYWYRQILGQKVEFLVSFYNNEISEKSEIFDDQFSVERPDGSNFTLKIRSTKLEDSAMYFCASSERAGGTEAFFGQGTRLTVV.

V gene TRBV6-1 combines with J gene TRBJ2-7; 8 bases map to TRBD2. Germline V gene sequence: CDR1 MNHNS, CDR2 SASEGT. This CDR3 spans 16 amino acids. The junction had 6 bases not matched to a gene; V was cut back by 0 bases and J by 2 bases. The CDR3 coding sequence is TGTGCCAGCAGTGAAGCGGGGGCGGGAGGACCCTACGAGCAGTACTTC. Amino acids: CASSEAGAGGPYEQYF.

In its sample, this clone was seen a few times. The V call is TRBV7-8, the J call TRBJ1-3; no firm D call. V shed 5 bases and J shed 2 bases, with 13 bases lying between them. The CDR3 has 15 residues. From germline, CDR1 is SGHVS and CDR2 FQNEAQ. This CDR3 is CASSPALNPGNTIYF. DNA of the CDR3: TGTGCCAGCAGCCCCGCGCTAAATCCTGGAAACACCATATATTTT.

CDR3 region: CASGSQGNTQYF. In DNA, the CDR3 is TGTGCCAGCGGCTCCCAGGGAAATACGCAGTATTTT. This rearrangement joins TRBV25-1 to TRBJ2-3, with D tentatively TRBD1 (5 bases). V was pared by 8 bases and J by 7 bases, with 13 bases between. Germline V gene data show CDR1 as MGHDK and CDR2 as SYGVNS. The CDR3 totals 12 residues.

The gene calls are TRBV7-3 and TRBJ2-7; D unresolved. From germline, CDR1 is SGHTA and CDR2 FQGTGA. V was pared by 2 bases and J by 2 bases, with 13 bases between. This CDR3 contains 15 residues. The CDR3 is CASSLVPGETYEQYF. The DNA for the CDR3 is TGTGCCAGCAGCTTAGTTCCAGGTGAGACCTACGAGCAGTACTTC.

DNA of the CDR3: TGTGCCAGCAGTTGGACTAGCGGGAGGAACGAGCAGTACTTC. Protein product: CASSWTSGRNEQYF. This rearrangement joins TRBV6-5 to TRBJ2-5; 14 positions match TRBD2. The better agreement between TRBJ2-7 and the DNA end casts doubt on the J call. In germline, CDR1 is MNHEY, CDR2 SVGAGI. The CDR3 is made up of 14 amino acids.

This clone appeared a single time. The chain's CDR3 is CASTGLDLLNTGELFF. The CDR3 nucleotides read TGTGCCAGCACCGGACTCGACCTACTGAACACCGGGGAGCTGTTTTTT. This sequence joins TRBV27 and TRBJ2-2; weak D call: TRBD2 (5 bases). Germline CDR1 and CDR2: MNHEY and SMNVEV (reference sequence). The CDR3 extends over 16 amino acids. V dropped 7 bases and J dropped 1 base, with 16 bases sitting between them.